One and the same sample provided the 8 T cell receptor beta chains below, sequenced in a study of blood T cell repertoires in COVID-19. Using immunoSEQ multiplex PCR, the repertoire was profiled, and TCRdb retains in-frame clones only, with some absent. The sample holds 150,000 to 200,000 clones, 70% to 90% seen once. Sample: peripheral blood. Every receptor here comes from a man aged 55 to 69 with acute or convalescent COVID-19.

The chain is built from TRBV4-1 and TRBJ2-1; TRBD1 matches at 11 bases. This CDR3 comprises 20 residues. CDR1 is MGHRA and CDR2 is YSYEKL in the germline V gene. Trimming cost V 4 bases and J 1 base; bases outside gene matches: 15. CDR3 amino acids: CASSRHGGTGGVGSYNEQFF. CDR3 nucleotides: TGCGCCAGCAGCCGCCACGGGGGGACAGGGGGTGTAGGGTCCTACAATGAGCAGTTCTTC.

The rearrangement uses TRBV24-1 and TRBJ2-1; 16 bases fit TRBD2. The CDR3 covers 13 residues. Germline values: CDR1 KGHDR, CDR2 SFDVKD. V shed 9 bases, J shed 8 bases, and the junction held 0 bases outside the gene matches. In nucleotides, the CDR3 is TGTGCCACCGGGACTAGCGGGAGGGATGAGCAGTTCTTC. It translates to CATGTSGRDEQFF.

This chain uses TRBV4-1 with TRBJ2-7, with 8 positions matching TRBD2. The V gene end was trimmed by 1 base and the J gene end by 6 bases; junction bases not matched to a gene: 8. This CDR3 is 15 amino acids long. The germline CDR1 and CDR2 sequences are MGHRA and YSYEKL. CDR3 nucleotide sequence: TGCGCCAGCAGCCAAGTAGCGGGGACCCAGCTCGAGCAGTACTTC. This codes for CASSQVAGTQLEQYF.

The chain uses TRBV14 and TRBJ2-2; D is possibly TRBD2 (6 bases). The CDR3 runs to 14 residues. V lost 2 bases, J lost 4 bases, and 8 bases lay in between. CDR1 is SGHDN and CDR2 is FVKESK in the germline V gene. The CDR3, as DNA: TGTGCCAGCAGCCAATACGGGGGCACCGGGGAGCTGTTTTTT. Translated: CASSQYGGTGELFF. Together with reference TRBV14 and TRBJ2-2, the CDR3 gives the full variable domain: EAGVTQFPSHSVIEKGQTVTLRCDPISGHDNLYWYRRVMGKEIKFLLHFVKESKQDESGMPNNRFLAERTGGTYSTLKVQPAELEDSGVYFCASSQYGGTGELFFGEGSRLTVL.

The chain carries TRBV19 and TRBJ1-5; possibly TRBD1 for D (5 bases). Germline values: CDR1 LNHDA, CDR2 SQIVND (reference sequence). Deletions cut 4 bases from V and 2 bases from J, with 15 bases between. The CDR3 has 16 residues. In DNA, the CDR3 is TGTGCCAGTAGTAGGGAACAGGTAAAACGCAATCAGCCCCAGCATTTT. This codes for CASSREQVKRNQPQHF. Using reference TRBV19 and TRBJ1-5 for the parts outside the CDR3, the full variable domain is DGGITQSPKYLFRKEGQNVTLSCEQNLNHDAMYWYRQDPGQGLRLIYYSQIVNDFQKGDIAEGYSVSREKKESFPLTVTSAQKNPTAFYLCASSREQVKRNQPQHFGDGTRLSIL.

The rearrangement uses TRBV2 and TRBJ2-7, with D possibly matching TRBD1 (5 bases). This CDR3 is 15 amino acids long. Between the trimmed V and J ends, which lost 7 bases and 5 bases, there was a span of 21 bases. Germline CDR1 and CDR2: SNHLY and FYNNEI. CDR3 protein: CASTQGVGISDEQYF. In DNA form, the CDR3 reads TGTGCCAGCACCCAAGGGGTAGGGATAAGCGACGAGCAGTACTTC. Combining the CDR3 with reference TRBV2 and TRBJ2-7 gives the whole variable domain EPEVTQTPSHQVTQMGQEVILRCVPISNHLYFYWYRQILGQKVEFLVSFYNNEISEKSEIFDDQFSVERPDGSNFTLKIRSTKLEDSAMYFCASTQGVGISDEQYFGPGTRLTVT.

The chain combines TRBV28 with TRBJ2-1, with D perhaps matching TRBD1 (5 bases). The CDR3 is made up of 16 amino acids. Germline CDR1 reads MDHEN; CDR2 reads SYDVKM. Trimming removed 6 bases at V and 5 bases at J, with 20 bases between. The DNA for the CDR3 is TGTGCCAGCAGCCTTATACAGGAGACAAAGGACAATGAGCAGTTCTTC. Its translation: CASSLIQETKDNEQFF. Combining the CDR3 with reference TRBV28 and TRBJ2-1 gives the whole variable domain DVKVTQSSRYLVKRTGEKVFLECVQDMDHENMFWYRQDPGLGLRLIYFSYDVKMKEKGDIPEGYSVSREKKERFSLILESASTNQTSMYLCASSLIQETKDNEQFFGPGTRLTVL.

This clone appeared once. The chain is built from TRBV28 and TRBJ1-2; D is unresolved. The V end was cut by 6 bases, the J end by 1 base, with 6 bases between. The germline CDR1 and CDR2 sequences are MDHEN and SYDVKM. CDR3 length: 12 amino acids. This CDR3 reads CASSQNNYGYTF. The CDR3 DNA is TGTGCCAGCAGCCAAAATAACTATGGCTACACCTTC.